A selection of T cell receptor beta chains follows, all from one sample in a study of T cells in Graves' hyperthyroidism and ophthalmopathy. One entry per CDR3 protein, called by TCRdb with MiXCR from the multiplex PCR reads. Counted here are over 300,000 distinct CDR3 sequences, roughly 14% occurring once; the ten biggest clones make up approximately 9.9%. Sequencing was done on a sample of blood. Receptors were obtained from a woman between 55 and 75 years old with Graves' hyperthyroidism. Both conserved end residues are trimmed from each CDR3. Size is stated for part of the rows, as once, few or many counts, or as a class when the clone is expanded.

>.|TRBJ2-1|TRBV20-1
SAPGPVEQF
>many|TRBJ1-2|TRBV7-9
ASSVRGINYGYT
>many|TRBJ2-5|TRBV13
ASSPALQETQY
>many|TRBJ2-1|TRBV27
ASSYLAPQGPNRGEQF
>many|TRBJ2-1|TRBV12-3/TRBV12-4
ASSLLAGAGDEQF
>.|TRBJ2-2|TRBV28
ASSLLFSVNSSNTGELF
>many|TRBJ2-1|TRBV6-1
ASSSGLAGVGEQF
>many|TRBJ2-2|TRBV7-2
ASSPRRYTGELF
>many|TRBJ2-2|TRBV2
ASSEGIRASGRTGELF
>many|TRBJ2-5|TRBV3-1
ASSQGPGPQETQY
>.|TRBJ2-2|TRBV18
ASSRDLNTGELF
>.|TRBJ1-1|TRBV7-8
ASSSNRRLNTEAF
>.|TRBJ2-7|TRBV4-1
ASSQRLAGGPIGEQY
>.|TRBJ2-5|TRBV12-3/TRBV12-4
ASSLTSGGEETQY
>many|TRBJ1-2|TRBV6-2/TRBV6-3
ASSRDGYNYGYT
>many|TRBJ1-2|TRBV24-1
ATSDKAGNYGYT
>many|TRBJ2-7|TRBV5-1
ASSHEQY
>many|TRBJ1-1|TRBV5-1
ASSFSGLDNTEAF
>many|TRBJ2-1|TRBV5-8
ASSFARGYEQF
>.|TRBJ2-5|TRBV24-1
ATSDRGQGVLY
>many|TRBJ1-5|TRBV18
ASSPRITGQGNNQPQH
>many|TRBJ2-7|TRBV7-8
ASSLDYPYEQY
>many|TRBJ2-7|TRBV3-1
ASSPALAGSYEQY
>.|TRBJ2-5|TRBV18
ASARVLAAQETQY
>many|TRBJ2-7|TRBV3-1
ASSPSGASEQY
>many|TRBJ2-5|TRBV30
AWSGGLVATQY
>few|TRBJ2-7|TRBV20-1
SARDTNSYEQY
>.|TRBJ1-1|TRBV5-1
ASSFLPRDTEAF
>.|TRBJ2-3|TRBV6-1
ASSETWGTRTDTQY
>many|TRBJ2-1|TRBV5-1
ASRQRGSPFSYNEQF
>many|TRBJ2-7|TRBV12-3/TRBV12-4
ASSFDYPYEQY
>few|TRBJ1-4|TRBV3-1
ASSRGSNNEKLF
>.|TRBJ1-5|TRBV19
ASSPGNYFNNQPQH
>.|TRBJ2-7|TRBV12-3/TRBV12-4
ASSLFEPNEQY
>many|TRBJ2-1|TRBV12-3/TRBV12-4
ASGRRQGSDEQF
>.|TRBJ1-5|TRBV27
ASSLSGGFGNQPQH
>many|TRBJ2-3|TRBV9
ASSVVGSITDTQY
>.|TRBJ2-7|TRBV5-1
ASSLDGLDYEQY
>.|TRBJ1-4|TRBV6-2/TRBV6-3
ASSYSRPPGEKLF
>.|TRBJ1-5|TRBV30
AWSVQRTLLGGNQPQH
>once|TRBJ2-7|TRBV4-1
ASSRGGIGSYEQY
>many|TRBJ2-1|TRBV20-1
SARDRLGISSYNEQF
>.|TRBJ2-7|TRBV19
ASSREQGAGGSGVSYEQY
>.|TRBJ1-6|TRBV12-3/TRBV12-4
ATSSQVSPLH
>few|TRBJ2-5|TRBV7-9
ASSLSVDRLGQETQY
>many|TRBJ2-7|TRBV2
ASSRDRGRGEQY
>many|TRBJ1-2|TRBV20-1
SATSLDANYGYT
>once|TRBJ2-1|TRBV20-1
SARDTRDRWPYNEQF
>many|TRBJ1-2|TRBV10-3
AISESQGMRGYT
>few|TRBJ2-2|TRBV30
AWTPGTSGTGELF